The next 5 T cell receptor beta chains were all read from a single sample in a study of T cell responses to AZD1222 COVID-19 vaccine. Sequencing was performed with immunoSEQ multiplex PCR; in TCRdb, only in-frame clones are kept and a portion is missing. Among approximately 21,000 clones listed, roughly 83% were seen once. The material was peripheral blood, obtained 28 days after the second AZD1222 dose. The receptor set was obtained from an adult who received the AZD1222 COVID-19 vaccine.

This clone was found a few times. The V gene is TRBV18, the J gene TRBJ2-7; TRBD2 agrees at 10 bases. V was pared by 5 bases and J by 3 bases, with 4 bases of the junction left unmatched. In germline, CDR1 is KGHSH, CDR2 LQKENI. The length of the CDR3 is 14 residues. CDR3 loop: CASSVQREGYEQYF. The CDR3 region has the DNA TGTGCCAGCTCAGTTCAGCGGGAGGGCTACGAGCAGTACTTC.

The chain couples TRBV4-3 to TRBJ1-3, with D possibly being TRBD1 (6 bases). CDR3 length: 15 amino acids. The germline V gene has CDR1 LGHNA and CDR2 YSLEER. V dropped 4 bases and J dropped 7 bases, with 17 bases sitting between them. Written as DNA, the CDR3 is TGCGCCAGCAGCCCGGAAACAGGGACTTTCAACACCATATATTTT. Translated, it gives CASSPETGTFNTIYF.

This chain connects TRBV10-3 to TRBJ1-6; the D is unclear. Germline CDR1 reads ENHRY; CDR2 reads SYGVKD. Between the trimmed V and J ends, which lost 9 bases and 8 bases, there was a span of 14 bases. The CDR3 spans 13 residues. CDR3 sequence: CAIREPSDSPLHF. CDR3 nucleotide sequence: TGTGCCATTAGGGAGCCTTCGGATTCACCCCTCCACTTT.

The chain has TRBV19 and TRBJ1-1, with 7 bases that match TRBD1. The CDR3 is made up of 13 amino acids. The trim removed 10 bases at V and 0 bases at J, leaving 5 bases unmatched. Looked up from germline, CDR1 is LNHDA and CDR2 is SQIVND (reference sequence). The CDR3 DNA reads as TGTGCCACTGGACAGGCCATGAACACTGAAGCTTTCTTT. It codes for CATGQAMNTEAFF.

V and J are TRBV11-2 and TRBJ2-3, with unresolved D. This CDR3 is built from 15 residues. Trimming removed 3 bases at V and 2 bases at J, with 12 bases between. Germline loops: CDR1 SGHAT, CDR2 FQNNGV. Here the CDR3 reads CASSFRVRVTDTQYF. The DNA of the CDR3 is TGTGCCAGCAGCTTTAGGGTCCGCGTCACAGATACGCAGTATTTT.